The 9 T cell receptor beta chains below come from one sample, sequenced in a study of OX40 agonist ivuxolimab in advanced cancers. Assay: immunoSEQ multiplex PCR; the TCRdb copy retains only in-frame clones and omits some. Counted here are 50,000 or so clones, approximately 87% occurring once; the ten biggest clones make up around 6.4%. Sequenced material: CD4+ or CD8+ T cells sorted from blood, taken in a trial of the OX40 agonist ivuxolimab. These receptors came from an adult with an advanced solid tumor such as melanoma, head and neck, liver or kidney cancer.

The rearrangement uses TRBV5-1 and TRBJ2-2; D is perhaps TRBD2 (7 bases). V lost 0 bases to trimming and J lost 8 bases, with 17 bases between them. The germline V gene encodes CDR1 SGHRS and CDR2 YFSETQ. The CDR3 runs 16 residues. DNA for the CDR3: TGCGCCAGCAGCTTGGGATCCAGGGGACTAATTGGGGAGCTGTTTTTT. Its translation is CASSLGSRGLIGELFF.

V and J are TRBV25-1 and TRBJ2-1; D perhaps matches TRBD1 (6 bases). Trimming shortened V by 5 bases and J by 8 bases, and 16 bases separated the two germline ends. This CDR3 region has 14 residues. Germline CDR1 reads MGHDK; CDR2 reads SYGVNS. The CDR3 is CASSPQGTPYEQFF. The CDR3 nucleotides are TGTGCCAGCAGTCCACAGGGAACCCCCTATGAGCAGTTCTTC.

The chain uses TRBV7-8 and TRBJ2-2, with no clear D. This CDR3 spans 15 amino acids. Germline-derived CDR1 and CDR2 are SGHVS and FQNEAQ. V was trimmed by 3 bases and J by 5 bases, leaving 13 bases between them. CDR3 sequence: CASSFGASLTGELFF. In nucleotides, the CDR3 is TGTGCCAGCAGCTTTGGTGCCAGTCTAACCGGGGAGCTGTTTTTT.

J is TRBJ1-1 and V is TRBV5-1; D possibly corresponds to TRBD1 (5 bases). Germline loops: CDR1 SGHRS, CDR2 YFSETQ. The CDR3 runs 15 residues. Between the trimmed V and J ends, which lost 1 base and 1 base, there was a span of 11 bases. CDR3 region: CASSLQGGRNTEAFF. The CDR3 bases are TGCGCCAGCAGCTTGCAGGGCGGGAGGAACACTGAAGCTTTCTTT.

The chain joins TRBV30 to TRBJ2-3; no clear D gene. V lost 1 base and J lost 3, with 17 bases in between. This CDR3 region has 16 residues. The germline V gene has CDR1 GTSNPN and CDR2 SVGIG (reference sequence). The CDR3 protein is CAWSERGTGGTDTQYF. DNA of the CDR3: TGTGCCTGGAGTGAACGTGGCACTGGTGGTACAGATACGCAGTATTTT.

The V and J genes are TRBV11-2 and TRBJ1-5; 7 bases fit TRBD1. In germline, CDR1 is SGHAT, CDR2 FQNNGV. Germline trimming cut 5 bases from V and 4 bases from J; bases unmatched to any gene: 8. CDR3 length: 15 amino acids. CDR3 amino acids: CASSPGQAPNQPQHF. In DNA, the CDR3 is TGTGCCAGCAGCCCTGGACAGGCTCCTAATCAGCCCCAGCATTTT.

The gene calls are TRBV18 and TRBJ1-1; perhaps TRBD1 as D (5 bases). V was pared by 8 bases and J by 4 bases, with 8 bases between. The CDR3 loop spans 11 amino acids. Per germline, CDR1 KGHSH and CDR2 LQKENI. DNA for the CDR3: TGTGCCAGCGGGAGGGGCACTGAAGCTTTCTTT. Its protein product is CASGRGTEAFF.

V usage is TRBV4-1 and J usage is TRBJ1-4; D not certain. This CDR3 is 15 amino acids long. V gave up 6 bases and J gave up 4 bases, with 15 bases separating them. Germline values: CDR1 MGHRA, CDR2 YSYEKL. The CDR3 protein is CASRILVRNNEKLFF. The CDR3 DNA reads as TGCGCCAGCAGAATACTAGTCAGGAATAATGAAAAACTGTTTTTT.

The chain is built from TRBV5-4 and TRBJ2-5, with D possibly matching TRBD2 (5 bases). Per germline, CDR1 SGHNT and CDR2 YYREEE (reference sequence). The CDR3 sequence is 12 residues long. Trimming removed 1 base at V and 5 bases at J, with 6 bases between. The CDR3 bases are TGTGCCAGCAGCTTGTCGGGGGAGACCCAGTACTTC. Translation: CASSLSGETQYF.